Listed below are T cell receptor beta chains from one sample, sequenced in a study of blood T cell repertoires in COVID-19. Produced via immunoSEQ multiplex PCR; TCRdb's table is partial and in-frame only. Among about 98,000 clones listed, 82% were seen once. The sample was peripheral blood. These receptors all come from a man aged 70-80 years with active or convalescent COVID-19. CDR3s include the opening cysteine and the closing phenylalanine or tryptophan. The D gene is left open where the match is weak. Clone sizes are given selectively: once, few, many, or a class where the clone is expanded.

d_call	v_call	j_call	clone_size	cdr3_nt	cdr3_aa
-	TRBV9	TRBJ1-5	-	TGTGCCAGCAGCGTAGGTTCGGGTGCTCGGGATCAGCCCCAGCATTTT	CASSVGSGARDQPQHF
-	TRBV10-3	TRBJ2-7	few	TGTGCCATCAGTGAGTCTAGCCTTTTCCAGAAAGAGCAGTACTTC	CAISESSLFQKEQYF
-	TRBV18	TRBJ2-3	-	TGTGCCAGCTCACCTAATACTAACACAGATACGCAGTATTTT	CASSPNTNTDTQYF
TRBD2	TRBV30	TRBJ2-1	few	TGTGCCTGGAGTGTACGGGGGGGAATTGAACAGTTCTTC	CAWSVRGGIEQFF
TRBD1	TRBV6-6	TRBJ1-6	-	TGTGCCAGCAGACTCGAACAGGGGGAAGGTTCACCCCTCCACTTT	CASRLEQGEGSPLHF
-	TRBV6-5	TRBJ1-5	-	TGTGCCAGTCAGCGAGGTGGCAATCAGCCCCAGCATTTT	CASQRGGNQPQHF
-	TRBV7-9	TRBJ2-2	-	TGTGCCAGCAGCCCCCTTGAGACAGGCTTCACCGGGGAGCTGTTTTTT	CASSPLETGFTGELFF
TRBD2	TRBV5-1	TRBJ2-5	-	TGCGCCAGCAGCCTAGGACTAGCGGGAGCAGAGACCCAGTACTTC	CASSLGLAGAETQYF
TRBD2	TRBV7-8	TRBJ2-5	once	TGTGCCAGCAGACCCCGGGGAGCGGGGGGACCAGAGACCCAGTACTTC	CASRPRGAGGPETQYF
-	TRBV11-1	TRBJ2-7	-	TGTGCCACCTCGATAAGGAGCTCCTACGAGCAGTACTTC	CATSIRSSYEQYF
-	TRBV2	TRBJ2-2	-	TGTGCCAGCAGTGGGGGGCGATATACCGGGGAGCTGTTTTTT	CASSGGRYTGELFF
TRBD1	TRBV6-5	TRBJ1-1	-	TGTGCCAGCAGCGATCCGGGACAGGGAGGGACTGAAGCTTTCTTT	CASSDPGQGGTEAFF
-	TRBV11-2	TRBJ1-3	-	TGTGCCAGCAGTCGACAGACAAGGAGCTCTGGAAACACCATATATTTT	CASSRQTRSSGNTIYF
TRBD1	TRBV19	TRBJ1-4	-	TGTGCCAGTAGTACAAAGGGCACAGGGGGTGAAAAACTGTTTTTT	CASSTKGTGGEKLFF
-	TRBV5-1	TRBJ2-7	-	TGCGCCAGCAGCTTGGGACAGGCCAACGAGCAGTACTTC	CASSLGQANEQYF
-	TRBV25-1	TRBJ1-1	-	TGTGCCAGCAGTGAAAGCGTACTGAACACTGAAGCTTTCTTT	CASSESVLNTEAFF
TRBD2	TRBV27	TRBJ2-7	once	TGTGCCAGCAGTTTGCGGGGATTAGCGGGGGTTATGGAGCAGTACTTC	CASSLRGLAGVMEQYF
TRBD1	TRBV5-4	TRBJ2-2	few	TGTGCCAGCAGCCCAGGGGGACGCGCCGGGGAGCTGTTTTTT	CASSPGGRAGELFF
TRBD2	TRBV19	TRBJ2-1	-	TGTGCCACATCACCACTAGCGGGGCATAGGGAGCAGTTCTTC	CATSPLAGHREQFF
-	TRBV12-3/TRBV12-4	TRBJ1-1	-	TGTGCCAGCAGGAGACAGAGCAACACTGAAGCTTTCTTT	CASRRQSNTEAFF
-	TRBV11-2	TRBJ2-7	-	TGTGCCAGCAGCTTAGGGCCCCTGGAGCAGTACTTC	CASSLGPLEQYF
TRBD1	TRBV2	TRBJ1-2	-	TGTGCCAGCAGCAGGGACAGAAACTATGGCTACACCTTC	CASSRDRNYGYTF
TRBD2	TRBV6-4	TRBJ2-1	-	TGTGCCAGCAGTGAAACTAGCGGTGTCTACAATGAGCAGTTCTTC	CASSETSGVYNEQFF
TRBD2	TRBV10-2	TRBJ2-5	-	TGCGCCAGCAGGAATCTAGCGGGGGAGGAGACCCAGTACTTC	CASRNLAGEETQYF
TRBD2	TRBV4-1	TRBJ2-2	-	TGCGCCAGCAGCCGGGTACTAGCGGGGGGCGCGAACACCGGGGAGCTGTTTTTT	CASSRVLAGGANTGELFF
TRBD1	TRBV6-4	TRBJ2-1	-	TGTGCCAGCAGTCTACGGGGACAGGGGGCATACAATGAGCAGTTCTTC	CASSLRGQGAYNEQFF
TRBD1	TRBV6-5	TRBJ1-5	-	TGTGCCAGCAGGACGGGACAGGGGGCCTGGCAGCCCCAGCATTTT	CASRTGQGAWQPQHF
-	TRBV6-1	TRBJ2-7	once	TGTGCCAGCAGTGAAGCGCCTATATACGAGCAGTACTTC	CASSEAPIYEQYF
-	TRBV5-1	TRBJ2-7	-	TGCGCCAGCAGCTTGAACGGGGAGTGGGACGAGCAGTACTTC	CASSLNGEWDEQYF